The 15 T cell receptor beta chains below were found in one sample sequenced in a study of blood T cell repertoires in COVID-19. Generated by immunoSEQ multiplex PCR, the TCRdb table keeps only in-frame clones and is missing some. The sample records 270,000 or so clones, about 88% being singletons. Material for sequencing was peripheral blood. All receptors derive from a woman in her 40s who had recovered from COVID-19.

The rearrangement uses TRBV5-4 and TRBJ1-1; D is ambiguous. Per the germline V gene, CDR1 is SGHNT and CDR2 is YYREEE (reference sequence). The V end lost 4 bases, the J end lost 7 bases, and 14 bases lay between the germline ends. The CDR3 is 13 amino acids. In DNA form, the CDR3 reads TGTGCCAGCAGCCTGCGGGCGGCGAATGAAGCTTTCTTT. Its protein is CASSLRAANEAFF.

This sequence joins TRBV30 and TRBJ1-2; no clear D gene. V was trimmed by 3 bases and J by 4 bases, leaving 9 bases between them. The CDR3 is 12 amino acids. Germline V gene data show CDR1 as GTSNPN and CDR2 as SVGIG (reference sequence). CDR3 sequence: CAWSANSYGYTF. CDR3 coding DNA: TGTGCCTGGAGCGCGAACAGCTATGGCTACACCTTC.

The chain combines TRBV11-2 with TRBJ1-1; tentative D call: TRBD1 (5 bases). Trimming pared 3 bases from V and 7 bases from J, leaving 12 bases between. This CDR3 is 13 amino acids long. CDR1 is SGHAT, CDR2 FQNNGV, per germline. The CDR3 region is CASSFGTGGEAFF. The CDR3 region has the DNA TGTGCCAGCAGCTTTGGAACGGGGGGTGAAGCTTTCTTT.

The V and J genes are TRBV28 and TRBJ2-5; 16 bases are shared with TRBD2. Germline V gives CDR1 MDHEN, CDR2 SYDVKM. The V and J ends lost 5 bases and 6 bases, in that order; junction bases with no gene match: 6. This CDR3 has 16 amino acids. The CDR3 spells CASSAGTSGGAQTQYF. CDR3 DNA: TGTGCCAGCAGTGCTGGGACTAGCGGGGGGGCCCAGACCCAGTACTTC.

The chain links TRBV7-6 to TRBJ1-1, with TRBD1 matching 7 bases. Germline V gene data show CDR1 as SGHVS and CDR2 as FNYEAQ. J gave up 3 bases and V 2 bases, and 6 bases lay outside the gene matches. The CDR3 runs to 15 residues. DNA of the CDR3: TGTGCCAGCAGCTTAAGGAACAGGGGTCACACTGAAGCTTTCTTT. Protein sequence: CASSLRNRGHTEAFF.

The chain combines TRBV27 with TRBJ1-2; D is unresolved. The CDR3 is 16 residues long. Germline-derived CDR1 and CDR2 are MNHEY and SMNVEV (reference sequence). Between the trimmed V and J ends, which lost 3 bases and 0 bases, there was a span of 14 bases. CDR3 DNA: TGTGCCAGCAGTTTCCCCACCGATAGAGCTAACTATGGCTACACCTTC. As protein: CASSFPTDRANYGYTF.

V gene TRBV2 combines with J gene TRBJ1-5; D ambiguous. Trimming removed 6 bases at V and 9 bases at J, with 18 bases between. Germline CDR1 and CDR2: SNHLY and FYNNEI. The CDR3 extends over 14 amino acids. CDR3 residues: CASRVGSITGPQHF. The CDR3, as DNA: TGTGCCAGCAGGGTGGGCTCCATCACCGGGCCCCAGCATTTT.

The gene calls are TRBV6-6 and TRBJ2-2; possibly TRBD1 for D (6 bases). V lost 4 bases to trimming and J lost 6 bases, with 12 bases between them. The CDR3 spans 14 residues. Germline V CDR1 and CDR2: MNHNY, SVGAGI (reference sequence). The DNA for the CDR3 is TGTGCCAGCAGTTCCAACAGGGTATCCGGGGAGCTGTTTTTT. This translates into CASSSNRVSGELFF.

V gene TRBV19 combines with J gene TRBJ2-7; 9 bases align to TRBD2. Germline loops: CDR1 LNHDA, CDR2 SQIVND (reference sequence). CDR3 size: 15 residues. Trimming removed 5 bases from V and 5 bases from J; junction bases left unmatched: 10. Written as DNA, the CDR3 is TGTGCCAGTAGTCCTCTCAGCGGGAGGACTCACGAGCAGTACGTC. It yields the protein CASSPLSGRTHEQYV.

V usage is TRBV25-1 and J usage is TRBJ1-1; TRBD1 matches at 10 bases. Per germline, CDR1 MGHDK and CDR2 SYGVNS. V lost 8 bases to trimming and J lost 3 bases; unmatched junction nucleotides: 6. The CDR3 runs 14 residues. The CDR3, as DNA: TGTGCCAGCCGGGGACAGGGGTTTCACACTGAAGCTTTCTTT. Amino acids: CASRGQGFHTEAFF.

The chain recombines TRBV9 with TRBJ2-2; 11 bases are a match to TRBD1. The CDR3 length is 15 residues. The junction had 2 bases not matched to a gene; V was cut back by 1 base and J by 6 bases. Germline V gives CDR1 SGDLS, CDR2 YYNGEE. The CDR3 DNA follows: TGTGCCAGCAGCGTACCGGACAGGGGGCCCGGGGAGCTGTTTTTT. Translating gives CASSVPDRGPGELFF.

This sequence joins TRBV2 and TRBJ2-6, with D possibly being TRBD1 (5 bases). V was pared by 9 bases and J by 1 base, with 7 bases between. The CDR3 loop spans 13 amino acids. Germline-derived CDR1 and CDR2 are SNHLY and FYNNEI. The chain's CDR3 is CARGVSGANVLTF. For the CDR3, the DNA is TGTGCCAGAGGGGTTTCTGGGGCCAACGTCCTGACTTTC.

This chain connects TRBV27 to TRBJ2-5, with D possibly TRBD2 on 7 matching bases. V gave up 3 bases and J gave up 2 bases, with 16 bases separating them. CDR3 length: 16 amino acids. CDR1 is MNHEY, CDR2 SMNVEV, per germline (reference sequence). CDR3 in DNA: TGTGCCAGCAGTTTCACTGTACAGGGAGGGCAAGAGACCCAGTACTTC. This sequence encodes CASSFTVQGGQETQYF.

The CDR3 loop reads CASSQAPGQDGSPLHF. Written as DNA, the CDR3 is TGTGCCAGCAGCCAGGCGCCGGGACAAGACGGTTCACCCCTCCACTTT. This rearrangement joins TRBV3-1 (or the pseudogene TRBV3-2) to TRBJ1-6, with D possibly TRBD1 on 6 matching bases. The germline gives CDR1 LGHDT, CDR2 YNNKEL (reference sequence). The length of the CDR3 is 16 residues. V was clipped by 3 bases and J by 9 bases, with 18 bases between them.

The rearrangement joins TRBV7-9 to TRBJ2-3; possibly TRBD1 for D (5 bases). Looked up from germline, CDR1 is SEHNR and CDR2 is FQNEAQ (reference sequence). The V gene lost 4 bases and the J gene lost 2 bases, with 10 bases spanning the gap. The length of the CDR3 is 14 residues. CDR3 in amino acids: CASSYRQNTDTQYF. The DNA of the CDR3 is TGTGCCAGCAGCTACCGACAGAACACAGATACGCAGTATTTT.